This T cell receptor (beta chain) is drawn from a study of blood T cell repertoires in COVID-19. Study-level background: The United States, Italy and Spain provided the acute and convalescent COVID-19 samples. T cells, B-cell-depleted T cells, or PBMCs provided the cDNA or gDNA that served as material.

As processed by the authors: It was from reference gene primer amplification that nucleated cell counts were estimated. TCRdb keeps only in-frame clones here, not all; method: immunoSEQ multiplex PCR. That table gives V, J and clone size, and the DNA gave D and trimming. The table includes about 100,000 clones, more than 85% detected once. From germline, CDR1 is LGHDT and CDR2 YNNKEL (reference sequence). V shed 0 bases, J shed 13 bases, and the junction held 2 bases outside the gene matches. The CDR3 is made up of 12 amino acids. The receptor was derived from a man in his forties or fifties with active COVID-19. Source material: peripheral blood. The chain is built from TRBV3-1 (or the pseudogene TRBV3-2) and TRBJ2-5; 10 bases match TRBD2. The CDR3 reads CASSQESGGAYF. As DNA, the CDR3 is TGTGCCAGCAGCCAAGAGAGCGGGGGGGCGTACTTC.